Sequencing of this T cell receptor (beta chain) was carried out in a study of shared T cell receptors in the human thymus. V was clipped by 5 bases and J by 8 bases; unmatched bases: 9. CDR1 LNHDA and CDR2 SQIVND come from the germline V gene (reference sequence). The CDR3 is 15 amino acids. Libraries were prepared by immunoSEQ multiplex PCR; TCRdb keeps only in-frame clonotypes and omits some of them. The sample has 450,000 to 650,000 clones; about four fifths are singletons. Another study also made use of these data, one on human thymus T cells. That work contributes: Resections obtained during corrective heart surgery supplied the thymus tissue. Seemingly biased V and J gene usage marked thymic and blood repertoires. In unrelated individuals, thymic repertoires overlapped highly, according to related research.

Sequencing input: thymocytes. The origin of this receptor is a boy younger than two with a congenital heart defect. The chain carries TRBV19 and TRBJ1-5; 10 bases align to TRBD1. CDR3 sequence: CASSAPGQGTEPQHF. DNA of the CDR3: TGTGCCAGTAGTGCACCGGGACAGGGGACTGAGCCCCAGCATTTT. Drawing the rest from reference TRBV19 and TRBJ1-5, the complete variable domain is DGGITQSPKYLFRKEGQNVTLSCEQNLNHDAMYWYRQDPGQGLRLIYYSQIVNDFQKGDIAEGYSVSREKKESFPLTVTSAQKNPTAFYLCASSAPGQGTEPQHFGDGTRLSIL.